Each of the 20 T cell receptor beta chains below was sequenced from the same sample in a study of PD-1 blockade in classical Hodgkin lymphoma (TCRdb year 2020). Explained via the paper, the time point label denotes: newly diagnosed, previously untreated cHL patient sample. Library preparation used the immunoSEQ multiplex PCR assay. TCRdb took over this immuneACCESS table, retaining in-frame rearrangements with V and J assigned. Such tables are incomplete; in checked studies, under half of the missing clones stem from an unresolved V gene, and the remainder is unexplained. This sample has tens of thousands of clones in its table, and approximately 93% of those were observed once. The ten largest clonotypes hold roughly 2.5% of the sample. Sequenced sample: peripheral blood mononuclear cells (PBMCs). All receptors derive from a human donor with classical Hodgkin lymphoma.

The rearrangement joins TRBV18 to TRBJ1-2, with TRBD1 as a possible D gene (6 bases). The CDR3 runs to 15 residues. Per the germline V gene, CDR1 is KGHSH and CDR2 is LQKENI. Trimming removed 3 bases at V and 2 bases at J, with 13 bases between. Written as DNA, the CDR3 is TGTGCCAGCTCACCGGTGAGGGGGGGCAACTATGGCTACACCTTC. As protein: CASSPVRGGNYGYTF.

This chain uses TRBV6-5 with TRBJ2-5; 8 bases align to TRBD2. Unmatched junction bases numbered 7, after V lost 6 bases and J lost 1 base. Per germline, CDR1 MNHEY and CDR2 SVGAGI. The CDR3 is 15 amino acids. CDR3 sequence: CASRQSLAVQETQYF. The CDR3 DNA follows: TGTGCCAGCAGGCAATCACTAGCGGTCCAAGAGACCCAGTACTTC.

This clone was seen more than once but under ten times. The rearrangement uses TRBV2 and TRBJ1-1; a weak D match, TRBD1 (5 bases). The germline CDR1 and CDR2 sequences are SNHLY and FYNNEI. V lost 5 bases and J lost 0, with 10 bases in between. The CDR3 runs to 14 residues. Written as DNA, the CDR3 is TGTGCCAGCAGTTCTAAGACAGTGAACACTGAAGCTTTCTTT. It codes for CASSSKTVNTEAFF.

This clone was recorded once. The V call is TRBV5-6, the J call TRBJ1-6; the D gene is possibly TRBD1 (5 bases). CDR1 and CDR2 (germline): SGHDT, YYEEEE. Trimming cost V 1 base and J 6 bases, with 14 bases left between them. The CDR3 is made up of 16 amino acids. The CDR3 region is CASSLFRAGSNSPLHF. The CDR3 nucleotides read TGTGCCAGCAGCTTGTTCAGGGCAGGAAGTAATTCACCCCTCCACTTT.

V gene TRBV6-6 combines with J gene TRBJ2-3; possibly TRBD1 or TRBD2 for D (5 bases each). Trimming removed 6 bases at V and 6 bases at J, with 13 bases between. Per germline, CDR1 MNHNY and CDR2 SVGAGI (reference sequence). This CDR3 region has 13 residues. CDR3 coding DNA: TGTGCCAGCAGATGGGACGAGGGCGATACGCAGTATTTT. It encodes CASRWDEGDTQYF.

The rearrangement uses TRBV15 and TRBJ2-1, with TRBD2 matching 8 bases. The germline gives CDR1 LNHNV, CDR2 YYDKDF (reference sequence). After removal of 0 bases from V and 9 bases from J, the junction contained 16 bases not matched to a gene. CDR3 size: 18 residues. The CDR3 DNA is TGTGCCACCAGCAGAGAGCTATCGGGCGGGGGGCTCCGCGGTGAGCAGTTCTTC. Its protein product is CATSRELSGGGLRGEQFF.

The rearrangement joins TRBV5-1 to TRBJ2-3; 8 bases line up with TRBD2. The CDR3 loop spans 14 amino acids. Trimming took 7 bases from V and 2 from J; bases not matched to a gene: 6. The V gene's germline CDR1 is SGHRS and CDR2 YFSETQ. CDR3 nucleotide sequence: TGCGCCAGCGCTGCGGGGGGTACCACAGATACGCAGTATTTT. This sequence encodes CASAAGGTTDTQYF.

J is TRBJ1-2 and V is TRBV4-3; 9 bases are a match to TRBD1. J was trimmed by 7 bases and V by 3 bases; bases with no gene match: 12. Germline V gene data show CDR1 as LGHNA and CDR2 as YSLEER. This CDR3 is built from 16 residues. The CDR3 loop reads CASSQALRDRVPGYTF. The CDR3 nucleotides read TGCGCCAGCAGCCAGGCCCTTCGGGACAGGGTCCCTGGCTACACCTTC.

The J gene is TRBJ1-3, the V gene TRBV30, with 9 nucleotides matching TRBD1. The CDR3 consists of 15 residues. Germline loops: CDR1 GTSNPN, CDR2 SVGIG (reference sequence). V trimming: 3 bases; J trimming: 2 bases; junction bases outside the gene matches: 5. This CDR3 is CAWSAQGAPGNTIYF. The CDR3 DNA follows: TGTGCCTGGAGCGCACAGGGGGCGCCTGGAAACACCATATATTTT.

This sequence joins TRBV10-3 and TRBJ2-6; D gene uncertain. Trimming took off 4 bases at V and 1 base at J, with 14 bases between the two ends. Germline V gene data show CDR1 as ENHRY and CDR2 as SYGVKD. This CDR3 has 17 amino acids. This chain's CDR3 is CAISGLPRLSGANVLTF. CDR3 coding DNA: TGTGCCATCAGTGGGTTACCACGGTTATCTGGGGCCAACGTCCTGACTTTC.

V usage is TRBV27 and J usage is TRBJ2-1; D may be TRBD1 or TRBD2 (5 bases each). The ends were cut back, 5 bases at V and 14 bases at J, with 28 bases in the middle. The CDR3 runs 16 residues. Germline loops: CDR1 MNHEY, CDR2 SMNVEV (reference sequence). The CDR3 DNA sequence: TGTGCCAGCAGTCTAACCCCATTCACATCGGGGCCCAAGAAGTTCTTC. Translation: CASSLTPFTSGPKKFF.

This clone was found once. The CDR3: CASSLDGGKDIQYF. The CDR3 DNA is TGTGCCAGCAGCTTGGATGGGGGTAAGGACATTCAGTACTTC. The rearrangement links TRBV5-4 to TRBJ2-4; tentatively, D is TRBD1 or TRBD2 (5 bases each). With 0 bases removed from V and 8 bases from J, the gap between germline ends came to 12 bases. This CDR3 contains 14 residues. Germline-derived CDR1 and CDR2 are SGHNT and YYREEE (reference sequence).

V usage is TRBV19 and J usage is TRBJ2-3; D is uncertain. CDR3 size: 15 residues. Trimming took off 3 bases at V and 0 bases at J, with 10 bases between the two ends. Looked up from germline, CDR1 is LNHDA and CDR2 is SQIVND (reference sequence). The CDR3 region has the DNA TGTGCCAGTAGTATTGGGGTCACAAGCACAGATACGCAGTATTTT. As protein: CASSIGVTSTDTQYF.

This clone was picked up one time. The chain uses TRBV5-1 and TRBJ2-1; D is perhaps TRBD2 (5 bases). Deletions cut 0 bases from V and 9 bases from J, with 13 bases between. The CDR3 sequence is 14 residues long. Per germline, CDR1 SGHRS and CDR2 YFSETQ. DNA for the CDR3: TGCGCCAGCAGCTTGGAGATCCTAGCAGGTGAGCAGTTCTTC. It is translated as CASSLEILAGEQFF.

This clone has only one observation. V gene TRBV11-3 combines with J gene TRBJ2-3; D call uncertain. The CDR3 is made up of 14 amino acids. In germline, CDR1 is SGHNT, CDR2 YENEEA. Trimming removed 0 bases at V and 6 bases at J, with 10 bases between. Written as DNA, the CDR3 is TGTGCCAGCAGCTTAGATTCCCCGGAGGATACGCAGTATTTT. Translating it yields CASSLDSPEDTQYF.

The chain recombines TRBV11-2 with TRBJ2-1; D possibly corresponds to TRBD2 (6 bases). This CDR3 comprises 13 residues. The ends were cut back, 4 bases at V and 8 bases at J, with 12 bases in the middle. Germline CDR1 is SGHAT and CDR2 is FQNNGV. The CDR3 nucleotides read TGTGCCAGCAGCTGGAAGTCGGGAGATGAGCAGTTCTTC. Protein product: CASSWKSGDEQFF.

The CDR3 bases are TGTGCCAGCAGCTTTCCGGGACAGGGGTACCATGAGCAGTTCTTC. It specifies CASSFPGQGYHEQFF. The rearrangement uses TRBV7-2 and TRBJ2-1; 10 bases line up with TRBD1. CDR1 SGHTA and CDR2 FQGNSA come from the germline V gene. The V and J ends lost 3 bases and 8 bases, in that order; junction bases with no gene match: 7. CDR3 length equals 15 residues.

This chain links TRBV20-1 with TRBJ2-5, with unresolved D. CDR1 is DFQATT, CDR2 SNEGSKA, per germline (reference sequence). This CDR3 is built from 11 residues. Trimming shortened V by 6 bases and J by 5 bases, and 10 bases separated the two germline ends. The CDR3 sequence: CSAARTETQYF. The CDR3 DNA follows: TGCAGTGCCGCACGGACGGAGACCCAGTACTTC.

This clone showed up just once. This chain uses TRBV30 with TRBJ2-1; perhaps D is TRBD1 or TRBD2 (5 bases each). V shed 0 bases and J shed 6 bases, with 12 bases lying between them. The CDR3 has 14 amino acids. CDR1 GTSNPN and CDR2 SVGIG come from the germline V gene (reference sequence). The CDR3: CAWSVRAGSNEQFF. The CDR3, as DNA: TGTGCCTGGAGTGTCAGGGCAGGGAGCAATGAGCAGTTCTTC.

This chain connects TRBV7-9 to TRBJ2-2, with D unresolved. Germline V gene data show CDR1 as SEHNR and CDR2 as FQNEAQ (reference sequence). The CDR3 is made up of 14 amino acids. The ends were cut back, 1 base at V and 4 bases at J, with 7 bases in the middle. The CDR3 sequence is CASSLGAGTGELFF. The CDR3 coding sequence is TGTGCCAGCAGCTTAGGTGCAGGCACCGGGGAGCTGTTTTTT.